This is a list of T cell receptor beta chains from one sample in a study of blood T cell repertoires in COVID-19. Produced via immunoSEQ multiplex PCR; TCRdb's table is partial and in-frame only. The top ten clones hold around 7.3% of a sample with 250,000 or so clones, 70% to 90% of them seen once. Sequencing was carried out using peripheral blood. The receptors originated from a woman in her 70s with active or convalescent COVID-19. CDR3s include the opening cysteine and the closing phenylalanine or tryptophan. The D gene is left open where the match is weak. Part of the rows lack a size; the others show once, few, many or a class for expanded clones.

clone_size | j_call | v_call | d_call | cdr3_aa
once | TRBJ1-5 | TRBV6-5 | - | CATGGANQPQHF
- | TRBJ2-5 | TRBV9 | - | CASSPAGQQETQYF
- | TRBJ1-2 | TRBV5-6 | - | CASSLAHTGVYTF
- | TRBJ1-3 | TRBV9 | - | CASSSSLNRTIYF
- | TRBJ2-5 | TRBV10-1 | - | CASSGGGSIETQYF
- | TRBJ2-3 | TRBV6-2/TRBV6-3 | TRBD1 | CASSLSRGRGTDTQYF
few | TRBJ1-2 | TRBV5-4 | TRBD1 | CASSPTGGNRKYGYTF
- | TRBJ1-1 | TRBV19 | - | CASSIGRGEAFF
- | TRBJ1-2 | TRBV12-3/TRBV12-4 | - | CASTMEGYGYTF
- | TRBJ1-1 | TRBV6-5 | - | CASSYRTEAFF
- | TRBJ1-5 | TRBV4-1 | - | CASSLRTDSNQPQHF
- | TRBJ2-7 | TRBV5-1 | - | CASSPRDILGSYEQYF
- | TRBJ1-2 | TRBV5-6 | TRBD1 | CASSYGQGVNYGYTF
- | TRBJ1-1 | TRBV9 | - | CASSLTQGPNTEAFF
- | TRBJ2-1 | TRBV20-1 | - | CSARTTNEQFF
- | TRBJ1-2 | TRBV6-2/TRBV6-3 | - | CASSEDSSYGYTF
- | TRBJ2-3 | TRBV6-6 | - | CASRLRQGTDTQYF
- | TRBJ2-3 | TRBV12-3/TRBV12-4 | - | CASSLAGGYTQYF
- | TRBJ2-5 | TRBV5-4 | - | CASSLVWQVEETQYF
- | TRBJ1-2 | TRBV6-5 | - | CASSYSFRAYGYTF
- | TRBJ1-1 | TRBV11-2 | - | CASTLGGDTEAFF
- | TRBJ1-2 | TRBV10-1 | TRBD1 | CASSENRGTGYTF
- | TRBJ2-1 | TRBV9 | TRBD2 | CASSVSGSGAYNEQFF
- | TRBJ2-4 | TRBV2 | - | CASTLGANIQYF
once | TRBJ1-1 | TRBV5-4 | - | CASSPAGSVDTEAFF
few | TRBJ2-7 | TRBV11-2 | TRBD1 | CASSLWDRATYEQYF